The 15 T cell receptor beta chains given below trace back to one sample, sequenced in a study of metastatic and nonmetastatic thyroid tumors. Using MiXCR, TCRdb reanalyzed the PCR reads. Of tens of thousands of clones listed, roughly 25% are singletons. No patient had received any treatment before thyroid surgery. Material: blood. These receptors all come from a female donor with papillary thyroid cancer or a benign thyroid nodule (not recorded which). Some clones in this sample may be carry-over from other donors' samples.

This clone was recorded many times. This chain uses TRBV6-1 with TRBJ1-4; TRBD1 might be the D (6 bases). The CDR3 has 15 amino acids. Between the trimmed V and J ends, which lost 3 bases and 0 bases, there was a span of 8 bases. Germline V CDR1 and CDR2: MNHNS, SASEGT. CDR3 nucleotides: TGTGCCAGCAGTGACGGACAGCCAACTAATGAAAAACTGTTTTTT. This encodes CASSDGQPTNEKLFF.

This clone was seen ten or more times. The V gene is TRBV10-1, the J gene TRBJ2-5, with D unresolved. The germline V gene encodes CDR1 WNHNN and CDR2 SYGVQD (reference sequence). The CDR3 extends over 13 amino acids. The V end lost 6 bases, the J end lost 5 bases, and 13 bases lay between the germline ends. The CDR3: CASSKGLGETQYF. DNA for the CDR3: TGCGCCAGCAGCAAGGGTTTAGGGGAGACCCAGTACTTC.

This chain uses TRBV18 with TRBJ1-1; D not certain. Germline V gene sequence: CDR1 KGHSH, CDR2 LQKENI. This CDR3 spans 13 amino acids. Deletions cut 2 bases from V and 1 base from J, with 5 bases between. For the CDR3, the DNA is TGTGCCAGCTCACCAAGAGAGAACACTGAAGCTTTCTTT. Translating gives CASSPRENTEAFF.

This clone was picked up many times. The chain has TRBV6-2 or TRBV6-3 and TRBJ1-2, with D uncertain. Trimming took 6 bases from V and 6 from J, leaving 23 bases between them. The germline V gene has CDR1 MNHEY and CDR2 SVGEGT. CDR3 size: 16 residues. Here the CDR3 reads CASSSSSVGNAHGYTF. The CDR3 DNA follows: TGTGCCAGCAGCTCGTCCTCCGTCGGAAACGCTCATGGCTACACCTTC.

This clone has ten or more counts. The chain combines TRBV2 with TRBJ2-3; D uncertain. The CDR3 runs to 14 residues. Germline loops: CDR1 SNHLY, CDR2 FYNNEI. V gave up 2 bases and J gave up 2 bases, with 8 bases separating them. The chain's CDR3 is CASSELLLTDTQYF. The CDR3 DNA reads TGTGCCAGCAGTGAATTGCTGCTCACAGATACGCAGTATTTT.

Judged by abundance, this clone is medium-sized. The CDR3 reads CASSVGLAGAGEQFF. In DNA, the CDR3 is TGTGCCAGCAGTGTGGGACTAGCGGGAGCGGGTGAGCAGTTCTTC. This chain joins TRBV6-1 and TRBJ2-1; 14 positions agree with TRBD2. The length of the CDR3 is 15 residues. CDR1 is MNHNS and CDR2 is SASEGT in the germline V gene. V trimming: 4 bases; J trimming: 9 bases; junction bases outside the gene matches: 5.

Ten or more counts support this clone. This CDR3 is CSASRPGFDNEQFF. DNA of the CDR3: TGCAGTGCTAGTCGACCGGGATTTGACAATGAGCAGTTCTTC. This chain connects TRBV20-1 to TRBJ2-1, with D perhaps TRBD2 (5 bases). V lost 3 bases, J lost 5 bases, and 14 bases lay in between. Germline values: CDR1 DFQATT, CDR2 SNEGSKA (reference sequence). The CDR3 is made up of 14 amino acids.

This clone was seen a few times. The V gene is TRBV6-1, the J gene TRBJ2-3; 8 bases fit TRBD1. After removal of 11 bases from V and 2 bases from J, the junction contained 9 bases not matched to a gene. The V gene's germline CDR1 is MNHNS and CDR2 SASEGT. The CDR3 extends over 14 amino acids. The CDR3 loop is CASQGVGNTDTQYF. The CDR3 nucleotides are TGTGCCTCACAGGGGGTTGGGAACACAGATACGCAGTATTTT.

This clone was seen ten or more times. This chain uses TRBV19 with TRBJ2-7, with 11 bases that match TRBD1. The CDR3 contains 15 residues. The trim removed 2 bases at V and 5 bases at J, leaving 5 bases unmatched. In germline, CDR1 is LNHDA, CDR2 SQIVND (reference sequence). CDR3 DNA: TGTGCCAGTAGTATAACCGGGACAGGGGGGAACGAGCAGTACTTC. This codes for CASSITGTGGNEQYF.

Many counts were recorded for this clone. CDR3: CASSLNSGLADTQYF. CDR3 coding DNA: TGTGCCAGCAGCTTAAATTCCGGTCTAGCAGATACGCAGTATTTT. This chain joins TRBV11-2 and TRBJ2-3; D gene unclear. Trimming took 2 bases from V and 4 from J, leaving 13 bases between them. The CDR3 sequence is 15 residues long. CDR1 SGHAT and CDR2 FQNNGV come from the germline V gene.

This clone occurred many times. The V and J genes are TRBV20-1 and TRBJ1-2, with a possible D match to TRBD1 (5 bases). V was clipped by 5 bases and J by 5 bases, with 9 bases between them. CDR1 is DFQATT and CDR2 is SNEGSKA in the germline V gene (reference sequence). The CDR3 sequence is 11 residues long. CDR3 sequence (DNA): TGCAGTGCTCTGGGGCGGTATGGCTACACCTTC. Its protein is CSALGRYGYTF.

This clone was detected many times. This rearrangement joins TRBV20-1 to TRBJ1-6; D gene unclear. The length of the CDR3 is 15 residues. Germline V gene data show CDR1 as DFQATT and CDR2 as SNEGSKA (reference sequence). The V gene lost 1 base and the J gene lost 2 bases, with 9 bases spanning the gap. CDR3 amino acids: CSARATLTYNSPLHF. In DNA form, the CDR3 reads TGCAGTGCTAGAGCCACCTTGACCTATAATTCACCCCTCCACTTT.

The J gene is TRBJ2-3, the V gene TRBV11-2, with D perhaps assigned TRBD1 or TRBD2 (6 bases each). The CDR3 runs to 16 residues. Looked up from germline, CDR1 is SGHAT and CDR2 is FQNNGV. Between the trimmed V and J ends, which lost 5 bases and 6 bases, there was a span of 21 bases. The CDR3 sequence is CASSAGHPLDSDTQYF. As DNA, the CDR3 is TGTGCCAGCAGCGCGGGACACCCGTTAGATTCGGATACGCAGTATTTT.

This clone was seen ten or more times. This chain links TRBV19 with TRBJ1-5; D is unresolved. Germline assignment: CDR1 LNHDA and CDR2 SQIVND (reference sequence). This CDR3 spans 12 amino acids. Trimming left V 7 bases short and J 6 bases short, with 10 bases between. DNA for the CDR3: TGTGCCAGTAATTGGGAGCGTCAGCCCCAGCATTTT. Translation: CASNWERQPQHF.

Concerning this clone: Germline and junction disagree at one end, which may indicate a read error. The chain links TRBV11-3 to TRBJ2-1; possible D gene TRBD2, 5 bases. Germline-derived CDR1 and CDR2 are SGHNT and YENEEA. CDR3 length equals 14 residues. DNA of the CDR3: TGTGCCATCAGCTGGTGGGAGTTGTACAATGAGCAGCTCTTC. It translates to CAISWWELYNEQLF.